A selection of T cell receptor beta chains follows, all from one sample in a study of blood T cell repertoires in COVID-19. Produced via immunoSEQ multiplex PCR; TCRdb's table is partial and in-frame only. The sample lists 150,000 to 160,000 clones, about 85% occurring once. What was sequenced was peripheral blood. The receptor source for this set is a man aged 55 to 70 with COVID-19, enrolled during active disease. CDR3s include the opening cysteine and the closing phenylalanine or tryptophan. Each record gives: CDR3 protein, CDR3 DNA, clone size, D gene, V gene, J gene. The D gene is left open where the match is weak. Size tells how often a clone was seen (once, few, many) or the class of an expanded clone, and some rows leave it out.

CASSPTRGNYNEQFF,TGTGCCAGCAGCCCCACTCGGGGGAACTACAATGAGCAGTTCTTC,-,-,TRBV3-1/TRBV3-2,TRBJ2-1
CASNREVGQPQSNQPQHF,TGTGCCAGCAATCGCGAGGTGGGGCAACCACAGTCCAATCAGCCCCAGCATTTT,-,-,TRBV19,TRBJ1-5
CASSPRDRGGTEAFF,TGTGCCAGCAGCCCTCGGGACAGGGGGGGCACTGAAGCTTTCTTT,-,TRBD1,TRBV11-2,TRBJ1-1
CASSFGGWDTIYF,TGCGCCAGCAGCTTCGGGGGATGGGACACCATATATTTT,-,-,TRBV5-1,TRBJ1-3
CASRSGTGIFYGYTF,TGCGCCAGCAGAAGCGGGACAGGGATTTTCTATGGCTACACCTTC,-,TRBD1,TRBV5-1,TRBJ1-2
CACSRDRGLVAEAFF,TGTGCCTGCTCCCGGGACAGGGGCCTGGTGGCTGAAGCTTTCTTT,-,TRBD1,TRBV30,TRBJ1-1
CASSYGTVGNTIYF,TGTGCCAGCAGTTACGGGACAGTTGGAAACACCATATATTTT,-,TRBD1,TRBV6-5,TRBJ1-3
CASSGGPMGEQYF,TGTGCCAGCAGTGGGGGCCCCATGGGCGAGCAGTACTTC,-,-,TRBV2,TRBJ2-7
CASSRTGTEGREQYF,TGCGCCAGCAGCAGAACCGGGACAGAGGGGCGCGAGCAGTACTTC,-,TRBD1,TRBV5-1,TRBJ2-7
CASSPPGAGGLSAEAFF,TGTGCCAGCTCACCACCGGGGGCAGGGGGCCTTTCCGCTGAAGCTTTCTTT,-,TRBD1,TRBV18,TRBJ1-1
CSGRTGAQNTEAFF,TGCAGCGGCCGGACAGGGGCACAGAACACTGAAGCTTTCTTT,-,TRBD1,TRBV29-1,TRBJ1-1
CASTLLDRVYEQYF,TGTGCCAGCACCCTATTGGACAGGGTTTACGAGCAGTACTTC,-,TRBD1,TRBV6-5,TRBJ2-7
CASSQDRARGYTF,TGTGCCAGCTCACAAGACAGGGCCCGCGGCTACACCTTC,-,TRBD1,TRBV18,TRBJ1-2
CASSTLVAGNTEAFF,TGCGCCAGCTCCACCCTGGTGGCGGGGAACACTGAAGCTTTCTTT,-,-,TRBV5-1,TRBJ1-1
CASSFGQGANTEAFF,TGTGCCAGCAGCTTCGGACAGGGGGCGAACACTGAAGCTTTCTTT,-,TRBD1,TRBV7-2,TRBJ1-1
CASSHPLRGQETQYF,TGTGCCAGCAGCCACCCCCTCAGGGGTCAAGAGACCCAGTACTTC,once,-,TRBV7-9,TRBJ2-5
CASSMDSSGNTIYF,TGTGCCAGTAGTATGGACAGCTCTGGAAACACCATATATTTT,-,-,TRBV19,TRBJ1-3
CASSGRGQPQHF,TGTGCCAGCAGTGGGCGTGGTCAGCCCCAGCATTTT,-,-,TRBV6-2/TRBV6-3,TRBJ1-5
CASSPRQALNTEAFF,TGTGCCAGCAGCCCCAGACAGGCCTTGAACACTGAAGCTTTCTTT,-,-,TRBV9,TRBJ1-1
CASRLKTGADTQYF,TGTGCCAGTAGGCTAAAGACAGGGGCAGATACGCAGTATTTT,-,TRBD1,TRBV19,TRBJ2-3
CASHPRAREDEQYF,TGTGCCAGCCACCCTAGAGCCAGGGAGGACGAGCAGTACTTC,-,-,TRBV11-3,TRBJ2-7
CASRGQLNYGYTF,TGTGCCAGCAGGGGGCAGCTAAACTATGGCTACACCTTC,-,-,TRBV27,TRBJ1-2
CASSFGHSNQPQHF,TGTGCCAGCAGTTTTGGCCATAGCAATCAGCCCCAGCATTTT,-,-,TRBV25-1,TRBJ1-5
CASKGDRVGTEAFF,TGTGCCAGCAAGGGGGACAGGGTTGGCACTGAAGCTTTCTTT,-,TRBD1,TRBV2,TRBJ1-1
CASSNGQQGSYNEQFF,TGTGCCAGTAGTAACGGACAGCAAGGCTCCTACAATGAGCAGTTCTTC,-,-,TRBV19,TRBJ2-1
CASSPVGTAGNTIYF,TGTGCCAGCAGCCCAGTGGGGACAGCTGGAAACACCATATATTTT,-,TRBD1,TRBV14,TRBJ1-3
CASSIGPGQPGEQYF,TGTGCCAGTAGTATAGGGCCCGGACAGCCTGGCGAGCAGTACTTC,few,-,TRBV19,TRBJ2-7
CASSQGQGANTGELFF,TGTGCCAGCAGCCAAGGACAGGGGGCGAACACCGGGGAGCTGTTTTTT,-,TRBD1,TRBV4-2,TRBJ2-2
CASSQEAGGQRDTQYF,TGCGCCAGCAGCCAAGAAGCGGGGGGGCAGCGAGATACGCAGTATTTT,-,TRBD2,TRBV4-1,TRBJ2-3
CASSASSGNYNEQFF,TGTGCCAGCAGCGCATCTAGCGGCAATTACAATGAGCAGTTCTTC,once,TRBD2,TRBV7-3,TRBJ2-1
CASSLPTALAFF,TGTGCCAGCAGCTTACCGACAGCTCTGGCTTTCTTT,-,-,TRBV7-9,TRBJ1-1
CASSPELADSYEQYF,TGTGCCAGCAGCCCTGAACTAGCGGACTCCTACGAGCAGTACTTC,-,TRBD2,TRBV7-8,TRBJ2-7
CASSPRLGALNEKLFF,TGTGCCAGCAGCCCCCGTTTGGGCGCGTTGAATGAAAAACTGTTTTTT,-,-,TRBV3-1/TRBV3-2,TRBJ1-4
CSVEPDSNPEAFF,TGCAGCGTTGAACCCGACAGTAACCCTGAAGCTTTCTTT,-,-,TRBV29-1,TRBJ1-1
CSVEDRGSGVETQYF,TGCAGCGTTGAAGATCGCGGAAGCGGGGTTGAGACCCAGTACTTC,-,TRBD2,TRBV29-1,TRBJ2-5
CASSSDFYNEQFF,TGTGCCAGCAGCTCCGACTTCTACAATGAGCAGTTCTTC,-,-,TRBV5-6,TRBJ2-1
CASSKTGAGELFF,TGTGCCAGCAGTAAAACAGGGGCCGGGGAGCTGTTTTTT,-,TRBD1,TRBV25-1,TRBJ2-2
CASSSQTGTDTEAFF,TGTGCCAGCAGCTCCCAGACAGGGACGGACACTGAAGCTTTCTTT,-,TRBD1,TRBV7-6,TRBJ1-1
CSVERGAWETQYF,TGCAGCGTTGAGCGGGGGGCTTGGGAGACCCAGTACTTC,-,TRBD2,TRBV29-1,TRBJ2-5
CASLWAAGNTIYF,TGTGCCAGCCTTTGGGCCGCTGGAAACACCATATATTTT,-,-,TRBV28,TRBJ1-3
CASSSRTQRRGYTF,TGTGCCAGCAGCTCCAGGACACAACGGCGGGGCTACACCTTC,few,-,TRBV7-2,TRBJ1-2
CASSLTGGAGELFF,TGCGCCAGCAGCCTGACAGGGGGTGCCGGGGAGCTGTTTTTT,-,TRBD1,TRBV5-1,TRBJ2-2
CASSLDPVETQYF,TGTGCCAGCAGCTTAGATCCCGTAGAGACCCAGTACTTC,once,-,TRBV11-2,TRBJ2-5
CASSYTGTPWGEAKETQYF,TGTGCCAGCAGTTACACCGGGACCCCATGGGGGGAAGCCAAAGAGACCCAGTACTTC,-,-,TRBV6-2/TRBV6-3,TRBJ2-5
CAISERGYEQYF,TGTGCCATCAGTGAACGAGGCTACGAGCAGTACTTC,-,-,TRBV10-3,TRBJ2-7
CASSPHRGDTIYF,TGTGCCAGCTCACCCCATCGCGGGGACACCATATATTTT,-,-,TRBV18,TRBJ1-3
CASHFGDFPSLGQFF,TGTGCCAGCCACTTTGGGGACTTCCCTTCCCTGGGGCAGTTCTTC,-,-,TRBV5-6,TRBJ2-1
CASGGQGALNTEAFF,TGTGCCAGCGGGGGACAGGGGGCGTTGAACACTGAAGCTTTCTTT,once,TRBD1,TRBV28,TRBJ1-1
CASRAGTGATGELFF,TGTGCCAGCAGGGCCGGGACAGGGGCAACCGGGGAGCTGTTTTTT,-,TRBD1,TRBV27,TRBJ2-2
CASSEPTTGAGNTIYF,TGTGCCAGCAGTGAACCGACGACAGGGGCTGGAAACACCATATATTTT,-,TRBD1,TRBV2,TRBJ1-3
CASRISSMNTEAFF,TGTGCCAGCAGAATCAGTTCCATGAACACTGAAGCTTTCTTT,-,-,TRBV6-5,TRBJ1-1
CAWSKRPEVQPQHF,TGTGCCTGGAGTAAGAGGCCAGAGGTTCAGCCCCAGCATTTT,-,-,TRBV30,TRBJ1-5